This TCR beta chain comes out of a study of T cell responses to AZD1222 COVID-19 vaccine. Overall study findings and caveats: The study sampled repertoires only after the peak T cell response. Recipients of AZD1222 seropositive at baseline numbered only five or six. A mostly white British donor set with more females was recruited, and clonal diversity was possibly underestimated.

The CDR3 spans 15 residues. The V and J ends lost 4 bases and 1 base, in that order; junction bases with no gene match: 6. Germline CDR1 SGHDN, CDR2 FVKESK. Sequencing was performed with immunoSEQ multiplex PCR; in TCRdb, only in-frame clones are kept and a portion is missing. The table has under 200,000 clones, over 75% seen once. Only a few counts were recorded for this clone. No antigen is known for it. The chain links TRBV14 to TRBJ2-5; 7 nucleotides match TRBD1. The specimen comprised peripheral blood, sampled 28 days after the second AZD1222 dose. The source is an adult who received the AZD1222 COVID-19 vaccine. DNA of the CDR3: TGTGCCAGCAGCCCCCTGGGACAGTCCCAAGAGACCCAGTACTTC. It is translated as CASSPLGQSQETQYF. The full variable domain, rest sourced from reference TRBV14 and TRBJ2-5, is EAGVTQFPSHSVIEKGQTVTLRCDPISGHDNLYWYRRVMGKEIKFLLHFVKESKQDESGMPNNRFLAERTGGTYSTLKVQPAELEDSGVYFCASSPLGQSQETQYFGPGTRLLVL.